The next 26 T cell receptor beta chains were all read from a single sample in a study of cytomegalovirus exposure and HLA in healthy donors. Both 60 Vbeta primers and 13 Jbeta primers went into the PCR. The method was immunoSEQ multiplex PCR; TCRdb's version includes in-frame clones alone and lacks a portion of them. There are nearly 110,000 clones in the sample; around 85% occur only once, and 2% to 2.5% lies in the top ten. What was sequenced was PBMCs. The receptors were gathered from a man aged 25-45 years in good health and CMV-seronegative.

The rearrangement links TRBV4-1 to TRBJ1-1, with a tentative D call TRBD1 (6 bases). The CDR3 runs to 15 residues. Deletions cut 3 bases from V and 3 bases from J, with 14 bases between. The germline V gene encodes CDR1 MGHRA and CDR2 YSYEKL. The CDR3 DNA reads TGCGCCAGCAGCCACGAACGCTACAGGGACACTGAAGCTTTCTTT. This encodes CASSHERYRDTEAFF.

There are a few counts of this clone. This chain connects TRBV5-6 to TRBJ2-3, with TRBD2 matching 9 bases. The CDR3 contains 16 residues. Germline lookup yields CDR1 SGHDT and CDR2 YYEEEE. The ends lost 4 bases at V and 2 bases at J; junction bases unmatched: 8. CDR3 sequence reads: CASSRMGLADTDTQYF. The CDR3 bases are TGTGCCAGCAGCCGCATGGGACTAGCCGACACAGATACGCAGTATTTT. Full variable domain (outside the CDR3, taken from reference TRBV5-6 and TRBJ2-3): DAGVTQSPTHLIKTRGQQVTLRCSPKSGHDTVSWYQQALGQGPQFIFQYYEEEERQRGNFPDRFSGHQFPNYSSELNVNALLLGDSALYLCASSRMGLADTDTQYFGPGTRLTVL.

V is TRBV9 and J is TRBJ2-3; 8 bases align to TRBD2. This CDR3 region has 16 residues. Germline V gives CDR1 SGDLS, CDR2 YYNGEE. With V trimmed by 0 bases and J by 1 base, 4 bases remained unmatched. The DNA of the CDR3 is TGTGCCAGCAGCGTAGTTAGCGGGACGGGCACAGATACGCAGTATTTT. Its protein product is CASSVVSGTGTDTQYF.

The rearrangement uses TRBV14 and TRBJ2-1; 7 bases match TRBD2. Looked up from germline, CDR1 is SGHDN and CDR2 is FVKESK. This CDR3 is built from 15 residues. With 4 bases clipped from V and 5 bases from J, the junction kept 8 bases outside the gene matches. CDR3 residues: CASSPPQRGHNEQFF. The CDR3 DNA follows: TGTGCCAGCAGCCCCCCTCAGCGGGGTCACAATGAGCAGTTCTTC.

The genes are TRBV19 and TRBJ1-3; tentatively, D is TRBD1 (6 bases). This CDR3 has 14 amino acids. Per the germline V gene, CDR1 is LNHDA and CDR2 is SQIVND (reference sequence). V was cut by 7 bases and J by 2 bases, with 12 bases left in between. The CDR3 region has the DNA TGTGCCAGTACACCGGGACATCCTGGAAACACCATATATTTT. The encoded protein is CASTPGHPGNTIYF.

This chain joins TRBV11-2 and TRBJ2-7; D not certain. CDR3 length: 14 amino acids. V was cut by 2 bases and J by 4 bases, with 12 bases left in between. Germline CDR1 and CDR2: SGHAT and FQNNGV. The CDR3 region has the DNA TGTGCCAGCAGCTTACAGGCCAGCCTTTACGAGCAGTACTTC. It is translated as CASSLQASLYEQYF.

This clone appeared a single time. The chain uses TRBV6-5 and TRBJ2-7, with 8 bases lining up with TRBD1. This CDR3 is built from 14 residues. The trim removed 0 bases at V and 8 bases at J, leaving 6 bases unmatched. Germline V gene lookup returns CDR1 MNHEY and CDR2 SVGAGI. CDR3 bases: TGTGCCAGCAGTTACTCGGGACAGGTGGGCCAGCAGTACTTC. Protein product: CASSYSGQVGQQYF.

This chain uses TRBV6-6 with TRBJ2-7, with 12 bases aligning to TRBD2. Germline assignment: CDR1 MNHNY and CDR2 SVGAGI (reference sequence). This CDR3 contains 14 residues. V lost 7 bases and J lost 7; bases outside the gene matches: 8. For the CDR3, the DNA is TGTGCCAGCACCTACTCCGGACTAGCGGGGGAGCAGTACTTC. Amino acid sequence: CASTYSGLAGEQYF.

The V gene is TRBV7-2, the J gene TRBJ2-7, with D unresolved. The CDR3 has 15 amino acids. Deletions cut 5 bases from V and 4 bases from J, with 18 bases between. Germline values: CDR1 SGHTA, CDR2 FQGNSA. The CDR3 is CASSPFFPRDYEQYF. The CDR3 nucleotides read TGTGCCAGCAGCCCTTTTTTCCCAAGAGATTACGAGCAGTACTTC.

This clone was counted a single time. The chain joins TRBV27 to TRBJ2-3; D might be TRBD2 (5 bases). V was pared by 8 bases and J by 0 bases, with 15 bases between. Germline CDR1 MNHEY, CDR2 SMNVEV (reference sequence). The CDR3 is 15 amino acids. The CDR3: CASRLLRTSTDTQYF. The CDR3 bases are TGTGCCAGCCGCCTCCTACGGACTAGCACAGATACGCAGTATTTT.

This clone was seen only once. The chain links TRBV18 to TRBJ2-3, with 7 bases aligning to TRBD1. The ends lost 5 bases at V and 1 base at J; junction bases unmatched: 6. The CDR3 runs 15 residues. Germline V gene lookup returns CDR1 KGHSH and CDR2 LQKENI. DNA of the CDR3: TGTGCCAGCTCATCCGACAGGGATGGCACAGATACGCAGTATTTT. It is translated as CASSSDRDGTDTQYF.

In this sample, this clone turned up a few times. V gene TRBV10-3 combines with J gene TRBJ1-1, with D maybe TRBD1 (5 bases). Per the germline V gene, CDR1 is ENHRY and CDR2 is SYGVKD. V lost 2 bases to trimming and J lost 8 bases, with 12 bases between them. The CDR3 is 13 amino acids. DNA for the CDR3: TGTGCCATCAGTGAGAGGACAACAGACGAAGCTTTCTTT. It codes for CAISERTTDEAFF.

This chain connects TRBV2 to TRBJ1-6, with D uncertain. Germline CDR1 and CDR2: SNHLY and FYNNEI. The CDR3 is 15 amino acids. V was cut by 2 bases and J by 9 bases, with 14 bases left in between. The CDR3 spells CASSEQRQAISPLHF. CDR3 DNA sequence: TGTGCCAGCAGTGAACAGCGGCAGGCTATTTCACCCCTCCACTTT.

V gene TRBV6-6 combines with J gene TRBJ2-5, with 10 bases matching TRBD2. Looked up from germline, CDR1 is MNHNY and CDR2 is SVGAGI (reference sequence). This CDR3 has 14 residues. With V trimmed by 6 bases and J by 3 bases, 4 bases remained unmatched. CDR3 residues: CASSRLAGEETQYF. CDR3 nucleotide sequence: TGTGCCAGCAGCCGCCTAGCGGGAGAAGAGACCCAGTACTTC.

This clone was observed once. The chain employs TRBV29-1 and TRBJ2-5; D might be TRBD2 (6 bases). The germline V and J ends were trimmed by 7 bases and 7 bases, with 16 bases remaining between them. Per germline, CDR1 SQVTM and CDR2 ANQGSEA. This CDR3 comprises 12 residues. The CDR3 protein is CSAPGGSGTQYF. The CDR3, as DNA: TGCAGCGCCCCAGGAGGGTCGGGGACCCAGTACTTC.

This chain links TRBV14 with TRBJ2-3; TRBD1 is a possible D gene (7 bases). CDR1 is SGHDN, CDR2 FVKESK, per germline. Deletions cut 1 base from V and 10 bases from J, with 15 bases between. The CDR3 totals 14 residues. This CDR3 reads CASSQVSRRGPQYF. CDR3 nucleotide sequence: TGTGCCAGCAGCCAAGTAAGTCGGAGGGGGCCGCAGTATTTT.

The chain has TRBV27 and TRBJ1-2; the match to TRBD1 covers 8 bases. CDR3 length: 14 amino acids. Trimming removed 4 bases from V and 6 bases from J; junction bases left unmatched: 7. Germline CDR1 reads MNHEY; CDR2 reads SMNVEV (reference sequence). CDR3 DNA sequence: TGTGCCAGCAGTTCCGGGACAGGTGTAAATGGCTACACCTTC. Its translation: CASSSGTGVNGYTF.

As concerns this clone: The same CDR3 arises from other DNA sequences in this sample as well. This rearrangement joins TRBV5-6 to TRBJ2-7; 9 nucleotides match TRBD1. Germline loops: CDR1 SGHDT, CDR2 YYEEEE. This CDR3 region has 14 residues. With 0 bases clipped from V and 6 bases from J, the junction kept 4 bases outside the gene matches. The DNA for the CDR3 is TGTGCCAGCAGCTTGGGGACAGGGGTAAGCGAGCAGTACTTC. Translating it yields CASSLGTGVSEQYF.

The count of this clone is one. The CDR3 region is CASSDSTGTREEAFF. The CDR3, as DNA: TGCGCCAGCAGTGATTCTACCGGGACAAGGGAGGAAGCTTTCTTT. The rearrangement uses TRBV10-2 and TRBJ1-1; TRBD1 might be the D (6 bases). V lost 3 bases, J lost 8 bases, and 19 bases lay in between. CDR1 is WSHSY and CDR2 is SAAADI in the germline V gene. CDR3 size: 15 residues.

This chain uses TRBV28 with TRBJ2-3, with D unclear. The CDR3 has 12 residues. Trimming took 8 bases from V and 0 from J, leaving 6 bases between them. CDR1 MDHEN and CDR2 SYDVKM come from the germline V gene. The CDR3 reads CASQKSTDTQYF. As DNA, the CDR3 is TGTGCCAGCCAGAAAAGCACAGATACGCAGTATTTT.

This chain joins TRBV6-5 and TRBJ2-2; the D is unclear. The V gene lost 7 bases and the J gene lost 7 bases, with 19 bases spanning the gap. This CDR3 has 15 amino acids. Germline V gives CDR1 MNHEY, CDR2 SVGAGI. CDR3 sequence reads: CASTAVVFAGGELFF. CDR3 DNA sequence: TGTGCCAGCACGGCCGTAGTGTTCGCAGGCGGGGAGCTGTTTTTT.

This clone was counted once. The CDR3 region has the DNA TGTGCCAGCAGTGACGGGCGGGGGCAGTTCTTC. Translated, it gives CASSDGRGQFF. This chain uses TRBV6-4 with TRBJ2-1, with D possibly matching TRBD2 (6 bases). CDR3 length equals 11 residues. V was clipped by 2 bases and J by 12 bases, with 8 bases between them. Per germline, CDR1 MRHNA and CDR2 SNTAGT.

The chain links TRBV5-4 to TRBJ2-3; 10 bases map to TRBD2. This CDR3 comprises 16 residues. The junction had 11 bases not matched to a gene; V was cut back by 4 bases and J by 6 bases. Germline V gene lookup returns CDR1 SGHNT and CDR2 YYREEE (reference sequence). CDR3: CASSLSGGAVSDTQYF. DNA for the CDR3: TGTGCCAGCAGCCTCAGCGGGGGGGCAGTTTCGGATACGCAGTATTTT. Full variable domain (missing parts from reference TRBV5-4 and TRBJ2-3): ETGVTQSPTHLIKTRGQQVTLRCSSQSGHNTVSWYQQALGQGPQFIFQYYREEENGRGNFPPRFSGLQFPNYSSELNVNALELDDSALYLCASSLSGGAVSDTQYFGPGTRLTVL.

CDR3 in amino acids: CASSLDKYEQYF. The CDR3, as DNA: TGTGCCAGCAGCTTAGACAAGTACGAGCAGTACTTC. J is TRBJ2-7 and V is TRBV13, with no clear D. CDR3 size: 12 residues. Trimming took 1 base from V and 4 from J, leaving 5 bases between them. Germline V gene sequence: CDR1 PRHDT, CDR2 FYEKMQ (reference sequence).

This chain uses TRBV25-1 with TRBJ1-2, with D tentatively TRBD1 (5 bases). V gave up 1 base and J gave up 3 bases, with 12 bases separating them. From germline, CDR1 is MGHDK and CDR2 SYGVNS. The CDR3 has 15 amino acids. As DNA, the CDR3 is TGTGCCAGCAGTGAATCGAAGGGGCGCGACTATGGCTACACCTTC. Residues: CASSESKGRDYGYTF.

The chain uses TRBV11-3 and TRBJ2-2; D ambiguous. The V end was cut by 5 bases, the J end by 5 bases, with 12 bases between. This CDR3 region has 14 residues. Germline-derived CDR1 and CDR2 are SGHNT and YENEEA. The CDR3 DNA sequence: TGTGCCAGCAGCCTAACGCCACTAACCGGGGAGCTGTTTTTT. Its translation is CASSLTPLTGELFF.